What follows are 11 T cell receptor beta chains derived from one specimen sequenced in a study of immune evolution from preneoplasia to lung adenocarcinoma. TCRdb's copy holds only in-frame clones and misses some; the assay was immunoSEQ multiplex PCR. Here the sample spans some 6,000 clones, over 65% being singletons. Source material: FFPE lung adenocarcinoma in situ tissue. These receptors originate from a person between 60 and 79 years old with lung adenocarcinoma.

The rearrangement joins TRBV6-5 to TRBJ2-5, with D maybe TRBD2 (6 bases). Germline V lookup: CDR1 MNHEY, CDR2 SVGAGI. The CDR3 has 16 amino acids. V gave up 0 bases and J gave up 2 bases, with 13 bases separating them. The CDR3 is CASSYSGGGRQETQYF. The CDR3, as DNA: TGTGCCAGCAGTTACTCTGGGGGAGGACGGCAAGAGACCCAGTACTTC.

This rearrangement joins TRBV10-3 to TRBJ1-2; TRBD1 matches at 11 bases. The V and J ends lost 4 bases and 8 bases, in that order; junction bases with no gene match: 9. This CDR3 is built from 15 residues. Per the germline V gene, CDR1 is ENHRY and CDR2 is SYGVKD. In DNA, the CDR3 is TGTGCCATCAGTGCAGGTCCGGACAGGGGGCACGGCTACACCTTC. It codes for CAISAGPDRGHGYTF.

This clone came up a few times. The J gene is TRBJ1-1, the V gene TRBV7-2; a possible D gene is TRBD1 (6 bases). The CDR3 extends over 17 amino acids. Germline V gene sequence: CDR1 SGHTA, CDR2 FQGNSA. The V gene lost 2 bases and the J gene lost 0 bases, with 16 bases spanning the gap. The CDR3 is CASSLYIGWDMNTEAFF. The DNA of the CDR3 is TGTGCCAGCAGCTTATACATCGGTTGGGACATGAACACTGAAGCTTTCTTT.

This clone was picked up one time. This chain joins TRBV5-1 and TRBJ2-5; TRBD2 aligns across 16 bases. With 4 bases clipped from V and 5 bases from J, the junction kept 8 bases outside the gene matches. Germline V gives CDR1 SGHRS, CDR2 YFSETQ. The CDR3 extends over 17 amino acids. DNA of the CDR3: TGCGCCAGCAGCCCGGGACTAGCGGGGGGGTCGCGGGAGACCCAGTACTTC. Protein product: CASSPGLAGGSRETQYF.

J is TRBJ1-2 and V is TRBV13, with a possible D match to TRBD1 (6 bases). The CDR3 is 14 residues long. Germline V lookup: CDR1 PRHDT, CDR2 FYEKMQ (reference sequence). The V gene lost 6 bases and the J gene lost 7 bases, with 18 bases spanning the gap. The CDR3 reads CASRYGGAESGYTF. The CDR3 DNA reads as TGTGCCAGCAGATACGGGGGGGCTGAGAGTGGCTACACCTTC. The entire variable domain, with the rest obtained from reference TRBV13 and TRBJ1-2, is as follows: AAGVIQSPRHLIKEKRETATLKCYPIPRHDTVYWYQQGPGQDPQFLISFYEKMQSDKGSIPDRFSAQQFSDYHSELNMSSLELGDSALYFCASRYGGAESGYTFGSGTRLTVV.

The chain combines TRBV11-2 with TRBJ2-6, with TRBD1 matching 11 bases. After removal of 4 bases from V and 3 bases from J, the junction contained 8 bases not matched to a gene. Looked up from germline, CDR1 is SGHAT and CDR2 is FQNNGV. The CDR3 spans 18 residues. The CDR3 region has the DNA TGTGCCAGCAGCTCAGCCGGGACAGGGGGGAGTGGGGCCAACGTCCTGACTTTC. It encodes CASSSAGTGGSGANVLTF.

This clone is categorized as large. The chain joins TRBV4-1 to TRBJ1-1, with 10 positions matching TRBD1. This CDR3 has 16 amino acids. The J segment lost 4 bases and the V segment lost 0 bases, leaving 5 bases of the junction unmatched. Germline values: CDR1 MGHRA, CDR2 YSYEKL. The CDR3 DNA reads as TGCGCCAGCAGCCAAGATCCCCGGACAGGGGGCACTGAAGCTTTCTTT. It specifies CASSQDPRTGGTEAFF.

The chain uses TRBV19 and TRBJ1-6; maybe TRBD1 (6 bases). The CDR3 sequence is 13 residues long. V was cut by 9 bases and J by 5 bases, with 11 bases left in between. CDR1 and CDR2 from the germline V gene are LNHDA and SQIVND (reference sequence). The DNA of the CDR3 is TGTGCCAGCCGGGACACAGATAATTCACCCCTCCACTTT. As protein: CASRDTDNSPLHF.

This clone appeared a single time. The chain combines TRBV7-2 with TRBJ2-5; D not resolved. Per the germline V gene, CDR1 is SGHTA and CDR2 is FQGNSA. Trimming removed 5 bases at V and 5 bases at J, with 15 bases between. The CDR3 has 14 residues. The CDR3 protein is CASSPNGVMETQYF. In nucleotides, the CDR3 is TGTGCCAGCAGCCCAAATGGTGTTATGGAGACCCAGTACTTC.

This chain's CDR3 is CASSLRTGDYTF. For the CDR3, the DNA is TGTGCCAGCAGTTTAAGGACAGGAGACTACACCTTC. The V call is TRBV28, the J call TRBJ1-2; TRBD1 aligns across 7 bases. Germline CDR1 MDHEN, CDR2 SYDVKM. The CDR3 length is 12 residues. The ends lost 2 bases at V and 10 bases at J; junction bases unmatched: 4.

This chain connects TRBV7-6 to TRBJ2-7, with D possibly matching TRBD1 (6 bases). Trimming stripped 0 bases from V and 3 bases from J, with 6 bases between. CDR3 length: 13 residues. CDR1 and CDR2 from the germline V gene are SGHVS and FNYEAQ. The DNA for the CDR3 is TGTGCCAGCAGCTTAGCAGGGGGCTACGAGCAGTACTTC. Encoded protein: CASSLAGGYEQYF.